The rows below give T cell receptor beta chains drawn from one sample of a study of blood T cell repertoires in COVID-19. TCRdb's table, derived via immunoSEQ multiplex PCR, lists solely in-frame clones and lacks some. This table has more than 85,000 clones, roughly 92% appearing once. The sequencing sample was made of peripheral blood. Receptors originate from a woman in her forties or fifties with COVID-19, enrolled during active disease. Both conserved end residues are part of each CDR3. D genes are given only for firm matches. Not every row has a clone size; where given, it reads once, few, many or a size class.

abundance: .
v_gene: TRBV11-2
j_gene: TRBJ2-7
d_gene: TRBD2
CDR3aa: CASSRTSGGPRYEQYF
CDR3nt: TGTGCCAGCAGCCGCACTAGCGGGGGGCCACGCTACGAGCAGTACTTC

abundance: .
v_gene: TRBV10-3
j_gene: TRBJ1-1
d_gene: .
CDR3aa: CAISEAQGLVEAFF
CDR3nt: TGTGCCATCAGTGAAGCTCAGGGTCTGGTCGAAGCTTTCTTT

abundance: .
v_gene: TRBV28
j_gene: TRBJ1-5
d_gene: TRBD1
CDR3aa: CASSLLGQGPRMSSNQPQHF
CDR3nt: TGTGCCAGCAGTTTGCTGGGACAGGGCCCTAGAATGTCGAGCAATCAGCCCCAGCATTTT

abundance: .
v_gene: TRBV9
j_gene: TRBJ1-6
d_gene: .
CDR3aa: CASSPRDNHSPLHF
CDR3nt: TGTGCCAGCAGCCCCCGGGACAACCATTCACCCCTCCACTTT

abundance: .
v_gene: TRBV7-8
j_gene: TRBJ2-7
d_gene: .
CDR3aa: CASSLARNEQYF
CDR3nt: TGTGCCAGCAGCTTAGCGAGGAACGAGCAGTACTTC

abundance: few
v_gene: TRBV19
j_gene: TRBJ1-2
d_gene: TRBD1
CDR3aa: CASSPGQGAGGYTF
CDR3nt: TGTGCCAGTAGTCCCGGACAGGGGGCGGGTGGCTACACCTTC

abundance: .
v_gene: TRBV19
j_gene: TRBJ1-1
d_gene: .
CDR3aa: CATTLGPNTEAFF
CDR3nt: TGTGCCACTACCCTGGGCCCTAACACTGAAGCTTTCTTT

abundance: .
v_gene: TRBV5-1
j_gene: TRBJ1-2
d_gene: TRBD1
CDR3aa: CASSSTGEYYGYTF
CDR3nt: TGCGCCAGCAGCTCGACAGGGGAGTACTATGGCTACACCTTC

abundance: once
v_gene: TRBV14
j_gene: TRBJ2-5
d_gene: TRBD2
CDR3aa: CASSQILGRDQETQYF
CDR3nt: TGTGCCAGCAGCCAAATCTTGGGGAGGGACCAAGAGACCCAGTACTTC

abundance: once
v_gene: TRBV19
j_gene: TRBJ1-2
d_gene: TRBD1
CDR3aa: CASWDRDRGGYTF
CDR3nt: TGTGCCTCCTGGGATAGGGACAGAGGTGGCTACACCTTC

abundance: .
v_gene: TRBV5-1
j_gene: TRBJ1-1
d_gene: TRBD1
CDR3aa: CASSSSGTGAMNTEAFF
CDR3nt: TGCGCCAGCAGCTCTTCCGGGACAGGGGCCATGAACACTGAAGCTTTCTTT

abundance: .
v_gene: TRBV7-3
j_gene: TRBJ2-3
d_gene: TRBD1
CDR3aa: CASSLWDSRYTDTQYF
CDR3nt: TGTGCCAGCAGCTTGTGGGACAGCCGATACACAGATACGCAGTATTTT

abundance: .
v_gene: TRBV19
j_gene: TRBJ2-5
d_gene: .
CDR3aa: CASSIDSARAQYF
CDR3nt: TGTGCCAGTAGTATAGATAGCGCTCGGGCCCAGTACTTC

abundance: .
v_gene: TRBV18
j_gene: TRBJ2-7
d_gene: TRBD1
CDR3aa: CASSPDREVVEQYF
CDR3nt: TGTGCCAGCTCACCGGACAGGGAGGTAGTCGAGCAGTACTTC

abundance: .
v_gene: TRBV5-1
j_gene: TRBJ2-2
d_gene: TRBD2
CDR3aa: CATSIGTSINTGELFF
CDR3nt: TGCGCCACCTCAATCGGGACTAGCATTAACACCGGGGAGCTGTTTTTT

abundance: .
v_gene: TRBV27
j_gene: TRBJ1-5
d_gene: TRBD1
CDR3aa: CASSFGGGTGAQPQHF
CDR3nt: TGTGCCAGCAGTTTCGGGGGGGGGACAGGGGCCCAGCCCCAGCATTTT

abundance: .
v_gene: TRBV6-4
j_gene: TRBJ2-3
d_gene: TRBD1
CDR3aa: CASSPTGQQGADTQYF
CDR3nt: TGTGCCAGCAGTCCTACGGGTCAACAGGGGGCAGATACGCAGTATTTT